Shown below are 2 T cell receptor beta chains from a single sample sequenced in a study of blood T cells in healthy people across ages. Together with a sample-barcoded 5' primer, a J-beta primer mix was included in a second PCR lasting about 6 to 11 cycles. Each CDR3 protein is one row after TCRdb ran MiXCR on the 5' RACE reads. The sample includes 800,000 to 950,000 distinct CDR3 sequences, around 34% of them seen just once. Sequenced sample: blood. These receptors were taken from a man aged 18 to 30 in good health.

In this sample, this clonotype turned up a few times. The gene calls are TRBV12-3 or TRBV12-4 and TRBJ1-1, with TRBD1 as a possible D gene (5 bases). This CDR3 has 16 residues. The V end was cut by 6 bases, the J end by 1 base, with 18 bases between. The CDR3 protein is CASSPGSAIENTEAFF. The CDR3 DNA is TGTGCCAGCAGCCCAGGGTCTGCGATCGAGAACACTGAAGCTTTCTTT.

This chain links TRBV25-1 with TRBJ2-5, with 9 bases matching TRBD1. The CDR3 runs 17 residues. The germline gives CDR1 MGHDK, CDR2 SYGVNS. Losses at the gene ends were 5 bases for V and 4 bases for J; bases not matched to a gene: 14. The CDR3 DNA is TGTGCCAGCAGTAAGTCAACTCAGGGACAGGGCCCAGAGACCCAGTACTTC. The encoded protein is CASSKSTQGQGPETQYF.